These T cell receptor beta chains were read from a single sample in a study of regulatory T cells in long-lasting Graves disease. TCRdb independently ran MiXCR on the multiplex PCR reads; one entry per CDR3 protein. The sample shows some 420,000 distinct CDR3 sequences, about 20% of them seen only once. Sequencing used peripheral blood mononuclear cells (PBMCs), obtained when the disease was refractory, from a patient treated with antithyroid drugs. The source is a female donor with Graves disease. The CDR3 runs from the conserved cysteine through the conserved F or W. A D gene is named only where the DNA matches it firmly. Expanded clones are given a class, and other clones once, few, many or no size at all.

J	D	V	size	DNA	CDR3
TRBJ2-5	.	TRBV28	.	TGTGCCAGCAGGGCCGCGACAGGGAGGGAGACCCAGTACTTC	CASRAATGRETQYF
TRBJ1-2	.	TRBV5-1	few	TGCGCCAGCGGCTTGGGGACAACAAACTATGGCTACACCTTC	CASGLGTTNYGYTF
TRBJ1-4	TRBD1	TRBV4-1	.	TGCGCCAGCAGCCAAGACCCGGTACAGGGGGAAAAACTGTTTTTT	CASSQDPVQGEKLFF
TRBJ2-4	TRBD2	TRBV12-3/TRBV12-4	.	TGTGCCAGCAGTTTAGCGCCCTTCGGCGGGAGGGACATTCAGTACTTC	CASSLAPFGGRDIQYF
TRBJ1-1	.	TRBV19	.	TGTGCCAGTAGCGTGCTCTCCGGGGGAGAAGCTTTCTTT	CASSVLSGGEAFF
TRBJ1-5	.	TRBV24-1	many	TGTGCCACCAGTGAAGGGGTAACTAGCAATCAGCCCCAGCATTTT	CATSEGVTSNQPQHF
TRBJ1-2	.	TRBV30	.	TGTGCCTGGTATACGAGGTGGGGCTACACCTTC	CAWYTRWGYTF
TRBJ2-3	.	TRBV24-1	.	TGTGCCACCAGTGATTCCCCGCAGGATCCAGATACGCAGTATTTT	CATSDSPQDPDTQYF
TRBJ1-4	.	TRBV30	.	TGTGCCTGCTCGGGACAAGGGAGGGAAAAACTGTTTTTT	CACSGQGREKLFF
TRBJ1-5	.	TRBV12-3/TRBV12-4	many	TGTGCCAGCAGTTTGAGGGGCCCCCATAGCAATCAGCCCCAGCATTTT	CASSLRGPHSNQPQHF
TRBJ2-4	.	TRBV7-3	few	TGTGCCAGCAGCCCCCAGACGGAAAACATTCAGTACTTC	CASSPQTENIQYF
TRBJ2-7	.	TRBV2	many	TGTGCCAGCAGTGTAATCTGGGAGCAGTACTTC	CASSVIWEQYF
TRBJ2-3	.	TRBV28	.	TGTGCCAGCAGCCGACAGGCCCCGCAGTATTTT	CASSRQAPQYF
TRBJ1-1	TRBD1	TRBV5-1	few	TGCGCCAGCAGCTTGGTGCCAGGGGGCACTGAAGCTTTCTTT	CASSLVPGGTEAFF
TRBJ2-5	TRBD2	TRBV7-2	many	TGTGCCAGCAGCTTAAACTCGGGAGGGCAAGAGACCCAGTACTTC	CASSLNSGGQETQYF
TRBJ2-5	.	TRBV13	.	TGTGCCAGCAGCTTAAGGCAGCTCCAAGAGACCCAGTACTTC	CASSLRQLQETQYF
TRBJ2-7	TRBD2	TRBV29-1	many	TGCAGCGCGGGACTAGCGGGAACCCCCTCCTACGAGCAGTACTTC	CSAGLAGTPSYEQYF
TRBJ2-2	.	TRBV30	.	TGTGCCTGGAGGGGGGCGAACACCGGGGAGCTGTTTTTT	CAWRGANTGELFF
TRBJ1-1	.	TRBV12-3/TRBV12-4	few	TGTGCCAGCAGTAGTCAGGTCTGGGAGGCTGAAGCTTTCTTT	CASSSQVWEAEAFF
TRBJ2-5	TRBD1	TRBV11-1	once	TGTGCCAGCAGCAGTCCGACAGGGGGCGGAGAGACCCAGTACTTC	CASSSPTGGGETQYF
TRBJ2-5	.	TRBV9	.	TGTGCCAGCAGCGTAGCTTCCGGAATACAAGAGACCCAGTACTTC	CASSVASGIQETQYF
TRBJ2-5	TRBD2	TRBV20-1	.	TGCAGTGCTAGTGCACTAGCGGGGAGTGGCGAGACCCAGTACTTC	CSASALAGSGETQYF
TRBJ1-2	.	TRBV29-1	many	TGCAGCGCCCTACAGGGAAGCGACTATGGCTACACCTTC	CSALQGSDYGYTF
TRBJ1-6	.	TRBV14	.	TGTGCCAGCAGCCAAGATGTTGGGGCACGGTCACCCCTCCACTTT	CASSQDVGARSPLHF
TRBJ1-6	.	TRBV28	many	TGTGCCAGCATCTCAACGGACTTGAGGGGTTCACCCCTCCACTTT	CASISTDLRGSPLHF
TRBJ2-7	TRBD1	TRBV28	.	TGTGCCAGCAGTTTCCTGGGACAGAACTACGAGCAGTACTTC	CASSFLGQNYEQYF
TRBJ1-5	.	TRBV10-3	many	TGTGCCATCAGGGAGTCCAATGATCAGCCCCAGCATTTT	CAIRESNDQPQHF
TRBJ2-2	TRBD2	TRBV7-2	.	TGTGCCAGCAGCCCGCGGGGGGGGCGCGGGAACACCGGGGAGCTGTTTTTT	CASSPRGGRGNTGELFF
TRBJ2-5	.	TRBV4-2	.	TGTGCCAGCAGCCAAGTAAGTGGACGAGGGACTGCAGAAGAGACCCAGTACTTC	CASSQVSGRGTAEETQYF
TRBJ1-5	.	TRBV11-2	few	TGTGCCAGCAGCGCATTAATACAGGGCGCGAACAATCAGCCCCAGCATTTT	CASSALIQGANNQPQHF
TRBJ2-2	TRBD2	TRBV28	many	TGTGCCAGCAGTTTGTCCGGGACTACATACACCGGGGAGCTGTTTTTT	CASSLSGTTYTGELFF
TRBJ1-5	.	TRBV11-2	many	TGTGCCAGCAGCAGCCGGGCCCGAGAGCCCCAGCATTTT	CASSSRAREPQHF
TRBJ1-6	TRBD1	TRBV6-1	.	TGTGCCAGCAGCCGAGGGACAGGGGCGGATAATTCACCCCTCCACTTT	CASSRGTGADNSPLHF
TRBJ1-6	.	TRBV6-1	.	TGTGCCAGCAGTCACCCGGCCCCTGGGACCCTCCACTTT	CASSHPAPGTLHF
TRBJ2-7	TRBD1	TRBV9	few	TGTGCCAGCAGCTCCCGGACAGGGGGGACCTACGAGCAGTACTTC	CASSSRTGGTYEQYF
TRBJ1-4	.	TRBV19	few	TGTGCCAGTACCCCGGCGGGGAGAGGGATAAAAAATGAAAAACTGTTTTTT	CASTPAGRGIKNEKLFF
TRBJ2-6	.	TRBV12-3/TRBV12-4	many	TGTGCCAGCAGGTCACAGCCTAGCTCTGGGGCCAACGTCCTGACTTTC	CASRSQPSSGANVLTF
TRBJ2-5	.	TRBV11-2	.	TGTGCCAGCAGCTTCACAGGGTTAGAGACCCAGTACTTC	CASSFTGLETQYF
TRBJ2-5	.	TRBV20-1	many	TGCAGTGCTGGGGCACTAGCCGGAGAGACCCAGTACTTC	CSAGALAGETQYF
TRBJ1-5	.	TRBV5-5	.	TGTGCCAGCAGCTGGGTATCGGGCAATCAGCCCCAGCATTTT	CASSWVSGNQPQHF
TRBJ2-7	.	TRBV7-9	once	TGTGCCAGCAGCTCGCAGGGTTCCAAACTCTACGAGCAGTACTTC	CASSSQGSKLYEQYF
TRBJ1-2	TRBD1	TRBV28	many	TGTGCCAGCAGATCCGGGACAGGGGGAGGCTACACCTTC	CASRSGTGGGYTF
TRBJ1-4	TRBD1	TRBV12-3/TRBV12-4	many	TGTGCCAGCAGTATGACAGGGGGCCGTGAAAAACTGTTTTTT	CASSMTGGREKLFF
TRBJ2-7	TRBD1	TRBV14	few	TGTGCCAGCAGCCCAACCCGACAGGGATTCTACCCGGGGTACGAGCAGTACTTC	CASSPTRQGFYPGYEQYF
TRBJ2-3	.	TRBV28	.	TGTGCCAGCAGTTTAGGCAGTCGCACAGATACGCAGTATTTT	CASSLGSRTDTQYF
TRBJ1-5	TRBD1	TRBV9	few	TGTGCCAGCAGCGTAGAGGGACAGCCCAATCAGCCCCAGCATTTT	CASSVEGQPNQPQHF